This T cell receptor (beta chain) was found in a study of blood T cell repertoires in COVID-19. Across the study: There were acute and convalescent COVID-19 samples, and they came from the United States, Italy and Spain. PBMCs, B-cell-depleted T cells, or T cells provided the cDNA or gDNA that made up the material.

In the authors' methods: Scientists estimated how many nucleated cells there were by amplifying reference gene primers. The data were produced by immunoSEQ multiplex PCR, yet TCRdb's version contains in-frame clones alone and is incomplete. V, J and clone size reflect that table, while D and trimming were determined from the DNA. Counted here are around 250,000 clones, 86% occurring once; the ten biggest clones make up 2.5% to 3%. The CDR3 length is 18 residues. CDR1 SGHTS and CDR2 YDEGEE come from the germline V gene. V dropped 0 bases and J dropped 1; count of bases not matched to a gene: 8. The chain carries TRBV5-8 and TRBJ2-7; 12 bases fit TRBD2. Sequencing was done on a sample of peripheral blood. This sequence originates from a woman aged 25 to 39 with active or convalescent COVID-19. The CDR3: CASSLGTSGGPSSYEQYF. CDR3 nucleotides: TGTGCCAGCAGCTTGGGCACTAGCGGGGGGCCATCTTCCTACGAGCAGTACTTC. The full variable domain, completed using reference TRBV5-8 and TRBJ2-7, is EAGVTQSPTHLIKTRGQQATLRCSPISGHTSVYWYQQALGLGLQFLLWYDEGEERNRGNFPPRFSGRQFPNYSSELNVNALELEDSALYLCASSLGTSGGPSSYEQYFGPGTRLTVT.